This T cell receptor (beta chain) originates from a study of memory CD4+ T cells and cytomegalovirus serostatus. Original processing notes: Out-of-frame sequences were removed, leaving 2 million to 2.5 million distinct TCRbeta sequences. TCRdb keeps only in-frame clones here, not all; method: immunoSEQ multiplex PCR. D and trimming come from the DNA, and the V and J calls and clone size come from that table. The repertoire holds under 50,000 clones, with around 82% as singletons. V was cut by 7 bases and J by 0 bases, with 12 bases left in between. Germline CDR1 SEHNR, CDR2 FQNEAQ (reference sequence). The CDR3 has 14 amino acids. The sort gate was single viable CD3+CD4+CD8-CD45RO+ cells for memory CD4+ T cells.

Specimen: memory CD4+ T cells from blood. The chain carries TRBV7-9 and TRBJ1-2; D gene uncertain. This clonotype was obtained from an adult in good health and CMV-seronegative. The CDR3 DNA reads TGTGCCAGCACCCCGGGCAGCTCTAACTATGGCTACACCTTC. Translated, it gives CASTPGSSNYGYTF.